A single T cell receptor beta chain is shown here with its context. Original analysis: Junction-only sequences without quality scores came from ImmunoSEQ, so filtering differed. The repertoire was sequenced with immunoSEQ multiplex PCR; TCRdb's copy has only in-frame clones and lacks some. V and J calls and clone size are those listed in that table; D and trimming were worked out from the DNA. The data contain over 1.5 million clones, around 98% of them singletons. The data derive from a study of shared clonotypes between healthy human individuals. About the research overall: There were three CD4 naive, three CD4 memory, two CD8 naive and one CD8 memory plates per donor.

The CDR3 has 13 amino acids. Germline assignment: CDR1 MDHEN and CDR2 SYDVKM. V gave up 5 bases and J gave up 3 bases, with 11 bases separating them. V gene TRBV28 combines with J gene TRBJ2-7, with D possibly TRBD1 on 6 matching bases. The sequenced sample consisted of naive CD4+ T cells sorted from blood. Indicated subset: CD45RA+ positively selected. This receptor was taken from a man under 40 in good health. CDR3 residues: CASSPQGFYEQYF. DNA for the CDR3: TGTGCCAGCAGTCCACAGGGTTTCTACGAGCAGTACTTC.